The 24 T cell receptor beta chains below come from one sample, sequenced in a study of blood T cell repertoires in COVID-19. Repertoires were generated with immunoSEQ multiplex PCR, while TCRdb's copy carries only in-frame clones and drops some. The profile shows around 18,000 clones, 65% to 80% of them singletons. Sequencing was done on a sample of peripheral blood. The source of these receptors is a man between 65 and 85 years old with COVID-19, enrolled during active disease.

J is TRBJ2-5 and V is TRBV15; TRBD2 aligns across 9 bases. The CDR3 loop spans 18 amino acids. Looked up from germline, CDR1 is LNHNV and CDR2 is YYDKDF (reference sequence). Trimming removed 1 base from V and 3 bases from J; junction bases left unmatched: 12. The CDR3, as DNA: TGTGCCACCAGCAGAGTTAAGGCGGGGGGGGCCGGGAAAGAGACCCAGTACTTC. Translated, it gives CATSRVKAGGAGKETQYF.

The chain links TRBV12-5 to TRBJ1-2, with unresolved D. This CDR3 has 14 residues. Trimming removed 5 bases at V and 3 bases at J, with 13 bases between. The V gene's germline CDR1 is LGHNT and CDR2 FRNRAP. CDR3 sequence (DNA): TGTGCTAGTGGTCCTCTAGCCGAGCACTATGGCTACACCTTC. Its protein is CASGPLAEHYGYTF.

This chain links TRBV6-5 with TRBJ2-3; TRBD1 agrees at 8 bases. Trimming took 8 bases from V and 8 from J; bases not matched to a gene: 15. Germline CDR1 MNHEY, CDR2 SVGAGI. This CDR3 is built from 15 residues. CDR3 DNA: TGTGCCAGCCTTACGGTCCGGACAGGGCATGGTACGCAGTATTTT. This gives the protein CASLTVRTGHGTQYF.

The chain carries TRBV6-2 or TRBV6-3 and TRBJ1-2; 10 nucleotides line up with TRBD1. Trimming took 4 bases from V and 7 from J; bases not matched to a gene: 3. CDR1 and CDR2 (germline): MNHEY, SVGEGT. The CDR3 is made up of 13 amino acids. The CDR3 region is CASSSGTGVGYTF. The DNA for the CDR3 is TGTGCCAGCAGTTCCGGGACAGGGGTTGGCTACACCTTC.

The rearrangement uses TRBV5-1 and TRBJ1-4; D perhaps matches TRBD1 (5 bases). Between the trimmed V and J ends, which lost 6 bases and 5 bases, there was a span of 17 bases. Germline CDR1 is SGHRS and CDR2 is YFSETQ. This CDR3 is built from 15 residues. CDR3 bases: TGCGCCAGCAAGGCCCTTGGGGGGACCAATGAAAAACTGTTTTTT. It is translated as CASKALGGTNEKLFF.

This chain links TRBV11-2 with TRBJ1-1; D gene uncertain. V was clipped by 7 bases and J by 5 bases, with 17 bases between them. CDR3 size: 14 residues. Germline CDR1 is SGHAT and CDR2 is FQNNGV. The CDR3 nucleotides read TGTGCCAGCACCTATCCGGGTGGAGGGACTGAAGCTTTCTTT. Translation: CASTYPGGGTEAFF.

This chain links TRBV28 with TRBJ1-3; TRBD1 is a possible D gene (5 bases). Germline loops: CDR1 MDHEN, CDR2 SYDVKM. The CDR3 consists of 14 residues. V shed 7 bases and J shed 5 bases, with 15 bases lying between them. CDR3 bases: TGTGCCAGCATAATTGTAGCGGGGCGAAACACCATATATTTT. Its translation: CASIIVAGRNTIYF. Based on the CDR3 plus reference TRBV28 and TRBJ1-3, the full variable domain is DVKVTQSSRYLVKRTGEKVFLECVQDMDHENMFWYRQDPGLGLRLIYFSYDVKMKEKGDIPEGYSVSREKKERFSLILESASTNQTSMYLCASIIVAGRNTIYFGEGSWLTVV.

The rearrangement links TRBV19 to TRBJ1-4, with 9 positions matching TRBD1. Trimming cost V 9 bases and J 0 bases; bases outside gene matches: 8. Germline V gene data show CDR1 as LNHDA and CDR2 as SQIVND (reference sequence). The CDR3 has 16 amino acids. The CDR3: CASRRTGVATNEKLFF. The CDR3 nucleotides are TGTGCCAGCAGGAGGACAGGGGTTGCAACTAATGAAAAACTGTTTTTT. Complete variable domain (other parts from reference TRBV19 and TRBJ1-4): DGGITQSPKYLFRKEGQNVTLSCEQNLNHDAMYWYRQDPGQGLRLIYYSQIVNDFQKGDIAEGYSVSREKKESFPLTVTSAQKNPTAFYLCASRRTGVATNEKLFFGSGTQLSVL.

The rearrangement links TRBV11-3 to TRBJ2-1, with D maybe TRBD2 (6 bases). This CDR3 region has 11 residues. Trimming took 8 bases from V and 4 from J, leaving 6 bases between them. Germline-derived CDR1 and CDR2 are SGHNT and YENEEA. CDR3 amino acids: CASGTYNEQFF. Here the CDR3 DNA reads TGTGCCAGCGGGACTTACAATGAGCAGTTCTTC.

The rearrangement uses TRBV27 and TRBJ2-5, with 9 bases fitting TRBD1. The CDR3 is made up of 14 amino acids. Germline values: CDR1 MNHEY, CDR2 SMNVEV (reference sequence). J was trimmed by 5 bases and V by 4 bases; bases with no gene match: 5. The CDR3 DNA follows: TGTGCCAGCAGTTACAGGGGGCTGGGGGAGACCCAGTACTTC. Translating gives CASSYRGLGETQYF.

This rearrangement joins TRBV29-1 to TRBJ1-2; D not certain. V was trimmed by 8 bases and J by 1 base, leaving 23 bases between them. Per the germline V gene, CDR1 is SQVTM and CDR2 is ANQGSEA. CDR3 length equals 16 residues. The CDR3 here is CSSMRADTILNYGYTF. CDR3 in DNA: TGCAGCTCCATGCGGGCCGACACGATCCTTAACTATGGCTACACCTTC.

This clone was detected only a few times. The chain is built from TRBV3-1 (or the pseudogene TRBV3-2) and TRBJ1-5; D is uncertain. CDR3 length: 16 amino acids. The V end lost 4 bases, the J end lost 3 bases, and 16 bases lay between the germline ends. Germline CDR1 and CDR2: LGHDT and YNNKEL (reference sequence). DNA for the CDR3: TGTGCCAGCAGCCCCGAAAACCTTGGGCCCAATCAGCCCCAGCATTTT. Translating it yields CASSPENLGPNQPQHF.

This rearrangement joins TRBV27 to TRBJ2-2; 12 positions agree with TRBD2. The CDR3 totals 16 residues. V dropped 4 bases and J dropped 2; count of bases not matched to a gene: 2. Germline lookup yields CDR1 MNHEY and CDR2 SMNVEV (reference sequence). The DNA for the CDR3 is TGTGCCAGCAGTTCACTAGCGGGAGGAAACACCGGGGAGCTGTTTTTT. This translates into CASSSLAGGNTGELFF.

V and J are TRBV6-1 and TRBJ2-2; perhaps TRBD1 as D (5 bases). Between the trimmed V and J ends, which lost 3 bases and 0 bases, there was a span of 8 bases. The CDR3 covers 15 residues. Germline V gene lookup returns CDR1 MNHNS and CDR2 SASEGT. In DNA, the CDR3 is TGTGCCAGCAGTGAGCAGGGTGCGAACACCGGGGAGCTGTTTTTT. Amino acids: CASSEQGANTGELFF.

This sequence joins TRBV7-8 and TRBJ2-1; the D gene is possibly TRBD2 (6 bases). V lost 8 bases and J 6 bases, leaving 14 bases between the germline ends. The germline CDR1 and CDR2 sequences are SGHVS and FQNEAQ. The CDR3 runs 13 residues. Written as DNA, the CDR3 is TGTGCCAGCCGTAGCGGAGATTTCAATGAGCAGTTCTTC. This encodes CASRSGDFNEQFF.

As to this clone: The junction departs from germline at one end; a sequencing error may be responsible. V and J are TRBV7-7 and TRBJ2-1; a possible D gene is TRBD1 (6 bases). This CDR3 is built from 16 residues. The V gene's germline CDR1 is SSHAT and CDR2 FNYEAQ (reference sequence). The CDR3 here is CASSLGRDTTYNEQFF. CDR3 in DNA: TGTGCTAGCAGTCTAGGCCGGGACACGACATACAATGAGCAGTTCTTC.

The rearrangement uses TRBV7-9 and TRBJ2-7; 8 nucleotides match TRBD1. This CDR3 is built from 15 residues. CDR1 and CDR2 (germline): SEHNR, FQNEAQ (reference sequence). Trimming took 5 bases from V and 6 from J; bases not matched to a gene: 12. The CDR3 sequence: CASSTTDRAIGEQYF. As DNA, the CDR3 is TGTGCCAGCAGCACGACGGACAGGGCAATTGGCGAGCAGTACTTC. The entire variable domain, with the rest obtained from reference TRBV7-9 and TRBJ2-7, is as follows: DTGVSQNPRHKITKRGQNVTFRCDPISEHNRLYWYRQTLGQGPEFLTYFQNEAQLEKSRLLSDRFSAERPKGSFSTLEIQRTEQGDSAMYLCASSTTDRAIGEQYFGPGTRLTVT.

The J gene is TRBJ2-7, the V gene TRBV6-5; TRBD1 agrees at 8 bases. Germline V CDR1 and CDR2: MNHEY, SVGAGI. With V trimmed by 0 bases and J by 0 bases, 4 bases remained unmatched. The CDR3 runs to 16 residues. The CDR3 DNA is TGTGCCAGCAGTTACTCGACAGGGGTCGTCTCCTACGAGCAGTACTTC. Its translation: CASSYSTGVVSYEQYF.

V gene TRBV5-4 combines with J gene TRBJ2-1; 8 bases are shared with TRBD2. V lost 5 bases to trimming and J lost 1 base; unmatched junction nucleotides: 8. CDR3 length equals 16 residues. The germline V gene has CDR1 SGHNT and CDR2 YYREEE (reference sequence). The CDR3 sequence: CASRQSTSGSYNEQFF. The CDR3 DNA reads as TGTGCCAGCAGGCAAAGCACTAGCGGTTCCTACAATGAGCAGTTCTTC.

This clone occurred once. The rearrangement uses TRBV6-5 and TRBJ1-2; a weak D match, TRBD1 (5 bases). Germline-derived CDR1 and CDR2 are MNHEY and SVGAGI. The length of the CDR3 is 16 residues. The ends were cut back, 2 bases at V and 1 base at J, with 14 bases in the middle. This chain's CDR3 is CASSYGDKTVNYGYTF. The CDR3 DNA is TGTGCCAGCAGTTACGGAGATAAGACAGTTAACTATGGCTACACCTTC.

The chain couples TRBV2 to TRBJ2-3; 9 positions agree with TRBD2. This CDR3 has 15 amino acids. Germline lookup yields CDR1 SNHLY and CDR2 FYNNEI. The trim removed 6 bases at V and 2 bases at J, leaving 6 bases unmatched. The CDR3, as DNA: TGTGCCAGCAGGAGGGGACTAGCCAACACAGATACGCAGTATTTT. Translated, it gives CASRRGLANTDTQYF.

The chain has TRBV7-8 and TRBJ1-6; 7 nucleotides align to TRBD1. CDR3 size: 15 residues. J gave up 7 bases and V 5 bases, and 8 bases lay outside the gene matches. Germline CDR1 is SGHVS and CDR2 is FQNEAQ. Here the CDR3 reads CASSRRGTENSPLHF. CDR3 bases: TGTGCCAGCAGCCGCCGAGGGACAGAGAATTCACCCCTCCACTTT. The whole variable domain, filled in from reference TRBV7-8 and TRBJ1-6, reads GAGVSQSPRYKVAKRGQDVALRCDPISGHVSLFWYQQALGQGPEFLTYFQNEAQLDKSGLPSDRFFAERPEGSVSTLKIQRTQQEDSAVYLCASSRRGTENSPLHFGNGTRLTVT.

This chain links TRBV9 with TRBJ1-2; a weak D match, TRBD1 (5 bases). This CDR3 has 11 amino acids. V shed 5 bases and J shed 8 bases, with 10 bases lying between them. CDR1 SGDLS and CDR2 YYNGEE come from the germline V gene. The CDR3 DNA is TGTGCCAGCAGTCAGGGTTACGGCTACACCTTC. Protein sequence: CASSQGYGYTF.

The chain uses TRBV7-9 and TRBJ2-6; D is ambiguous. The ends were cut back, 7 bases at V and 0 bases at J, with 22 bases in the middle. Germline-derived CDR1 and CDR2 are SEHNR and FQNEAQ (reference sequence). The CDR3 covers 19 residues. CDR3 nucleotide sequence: TGTGCCAGCACCCGTCTTGGGCAGTCCCTCAGCTCTGGGGCCAACGTCCTGACTTTC. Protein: CASTRLGQSLSSGANVLTF.